This TCR beta chain was captured by sequencing in a study of blood T cells in healthy people across ages. Study results and limitations: Roughly linearly, TCR beta diversity per million T cells fell as age increased.

In terms of origin and age, donors were healthy Caucasian individuals from Russia aged 6 to 90. Peripheral blood from each donor was collected in a volume of 8 to 10 milliliters. With 2 bases clipped from V and 5 bases from J, the junction kept 12 bases outside the gene matches. Germline values: CDR1 MNHEY, CDR2 SMNVEV (reference sequence). The CDR3 sequence is 18 residues long. Primers used in a second PCR of roughly 7 to 11 cycles were a sample-barcoded 5' primer and a J-beta primer mix. TCRdb fed the 5' RACE reads into MiXCR, producing one record per CDR3 protein. The sample shows fewer than 2,000,000 distinct CDR3 sequences, about 35% of them seen only once. Note on this clonotype: What it binds is unknown.

This TCR came from a woman aged 30 to 39 in good health. The V gene is TRBV27, the J gene TRBJ1-1, with 12 bases fitting TRBD1. Sequenced: blood. CDR3 sequence (DNA): TGTGCCAGCAGTTTACCCACCGGGACAGGGGGCGCGTTTACTGAAGCTTTCTTT. Encoded protein: CASSLPTGTGGAFTEAFF.